Shown below are 7 T cell receptor beta chains from a single sample sequenced in a study of OX40 agonist ivuxolimab in advanced cancers. The protocol was immunoSEQ multiplex PCR, while the TCRdb copy is restricted to in-frame clones and leaves out a portion. The sample records some 28,000 clones, approximately 84% being singletons. The sample consisted of CD4+ or CD8+ T cells sorted from blood, taken in a trial of the OX40 agonist ivuxolimab. The origin of the receptors is an adult with an advanced solid tumor such as melanoma, head and neck, liver or kidney cancer.

V is TRBV28 and J is TRBJ1-3; possibly TRBD1 for D (5 bases). The V gene lost 2 bases and the J gene lost 5 bases, with 7 bases spanning the gap. CDR1 and CDR2 (germline): MDHEN, SYDVKM. CDR3 length: 13 residues. The chain's CDR3 is CASSLRGRNTIYF. The CDR3 nucleotides read TGTGCCAGCAGTTTAAGGGGAAGAAACACCATATATTTT.

The chain has TRBV5-6 and TRBJ1-1; TRBD1 agrees at 8 bases. The ends lost 2 bases at V and 0 bases at J; junction bases unmatched: 6. Germline-derived CDR1 and CDR2 are SGHDT and YYEEEE. The CDR3 consists of 16 residues. Written as DNA, the CDR3 is TGTGCCAGCAGCTTTGGACAGGGCGCTCTGAACACTGAAGCTTTCTTT. Its translation: CASSFGQGALNTEAFF.

The genes are TRBV7-6 and TRBJ2-3; D might be TRBD2 (6 bases). V dropped 5 bases and J dropped 0 bases, with 12 bases sitting between them. The CDR3 totals 15 residues. Germline CDR1 and CDR2: SGHVS and FNYEAQ. In DNA form, the CDR3 reads TGTGCCAGCAGCCGGGACTGGACTAGCACAGATACGCAGTATTTT. Its protein is CASSRDWTSTDTQYF. Supplemented by reference TRBV7-6 and TRBJ2-3, the full variable domain reads GAGVSQSPRYKVTKRGQDVALRCDPISGHVSLYWYRQALGQGPEFLTYFNYEAQQDKSGLPNDRFSAERPEGSISTLTIQRTEQRDSAMYRCASSRDWTSTDTQYFGPGTRLTVL.

The J gene is TRBJ1-1, the V gene TRBV6-1, with 7 bases lining up with TRBD1. This CDR3 has 15 amino acids. CDR1 and CDR2 from the germline V gene are MNHNS and SASEGT. V lost 6 bases, J lost 4 bases, and 11 bases stayed unmatched. The CDR3 is CASRARQGWGTEAFF. CDR3 coding DNA: TGTGCCAGCAGAGCCCGACAGGGTTGGGGCACTGAAGCTTTCTTT.

There are a few counts of this clone. The CDR3 protein is CASSGGENTGELFF. The CDR3 DNA reads TGTGCCAGCAGTGGGGGGGAGAACACCGGGGAGCTGTTTTTT. V usage is TRBV27 and J usage is TRBJ2-2; 7 bases fit TRBD2. The CDR3 runs 14 residues. The V gene's germline CDR1 is MNHEY and CDR2 SMNVEV (reference sequence). V was pared by 5 bases and J by 1 base, with 1 base of the junction left unmatched.

The CDR3 nucleotides read TGCAGCGTTTGGCGTTTCGGGGGGCGCCCCCCGGATCAGCCCCAGCATTTT. This encodes CSVWRFGGRPPDQPQHF. The chain links TRBV29-1 to TRBJ1-5, with D possibly TRBD1 on 6 matching bases. This CDR3 has 17 residues. Germline loops: CDR1 SQVTM, CDR2 ANQGSEA. V lost 5 bases and J 5 bases, leaving 25 bases between the germline ends.

V gene TRBV5-1 combines with J gene TRBJ1-1; D is unclear. Per germline, CDR1 SGHRS and CDR2 YFSETQ. The CDR3 covers 14 residues. V lost 1 base, J lost 2 bases, and 9 bases lay in between. This CDR3 is CASSLFPGNTEAFF. The CDR3 coding sequence is TGCGCCAGCAGCTTGTTTCCGGGAAACACTGAAGCTTTCTTT.